The 27 T cell receptor beta chains given below trace back to one sample, sequenced in a study of CXCR3-negative and CXCR3-positive naive CD8 T cells (dated by TCRdb to between 2018 and 2020). Sequencing used a NextSeq 550. The Human TCR Profiling Kit (MiLaboratory) was used to prepare UMI-labeled 5' RACE TRB cDNA libraries. Each entry corresponds to one CDR3 protein sequence from reads that TCRdb reprocessed, and DNA is not given. The sample's table covers about 40,000 distinct CDR3 sequences. More than 7% of the sample is held by the ten biggest clonotypes. Sequencing was performed on memory CD8+ T cells from blood. Read against the paper, the sample's cell subset or site label means: conventional CD8+ memory T cells (TMEM), sorted as controls. The receptors come from a human donor in good health. Some clones in this sample may be carry-over from other donors' samples.

This clonotype ranks as medium-sized (0.01 to 0.1%) in terms of frequency. The chain uses TRBV9 and TRBJ1-1; TCRdb selects TRBD1, and the lack of DNA leaves this call unchecked. Germline V gene sequence: CDR1 SGDLS, CDR2 YYNGEE. The CDR3 loop spans 15 amino acids. The CDR3 sequence: CASSQWGGTNTEAFF.

This chain joins TRBV7-9 and TRBJ2-7. Germline CDR1 reads SEHNR; CDR2 reads FQNEAQ (reference sequence). CDR3 length equals 13 residues. This chain's CDR3 is CASSPISSYEQYF.

The genes are TRBV27 and TRBJ1-2. The germline CDR1 and CDR2 sequences are MNHEY and SMNVEV (reference sequence). The CDR3 is 15 residues long. The CDR3 loop is CASSSIDRPYDGYTF.

The V call is TRBV5-1, the J call TRBJ1-1; TCRdb's D call of TRBD1 is untestable without DNA. This CDR3 region has 17 residues. The germline gives CDR1 SGHRS, CDR2 YFSETQ. CDR3 protein: CATSYVGGGPGNTEAFF.

J is TRBJ2-6 and V is TRBV7-9; there is no DNA to check the TCRdb D call of TRBD1. Germline lookup yields CDR1 SEHNR and CDR2 FQNEAQ (reference sequence). The CDR3 totals 15 residues. CDR3 in amino acids: CASQAASSGANVLTF.

The chain has TRBV6-1 and TRBJ2-1; TCRdb lists TRBD1, though no DNA is available to test this call. This CDR3 contains 15 residues. CDR1 is MNHNS and CDR2 is SASEGT in the germline V gene. The CDR3 region is CASSVETGGYNEQFF.

The chain links TRBV30 to TRBJ1-1; the TCRdb call, TRBD1, lacks DNA for checking. The CDR3 length is 12 residues. Germline assignment: CDR1 GTSNPN and CDR2 SVGIG (reference sequence). The CDR3 loop reads CAWRQGYTEAFF.

V gene TRBV7-6 combines with J gene TRBJ2-3; the D gene TCRdb calls, TRBD1, cannot be checked with no DNA. The germline gives CDR1 SGHVS, CDR2 FNYEAQ. This CDR3 contains 14 residues. The CDR3 protein is CASSLSGGTDTQYF.

The V and J genes are TRBV12-3 or TRBV12-4 and TRBJ2-1. The CDR3 length is 12 residues. The CDR3 region is CASSLAVNEQFF.

The chain joins TRBV29-1 to TRBJ2-5; as DNA is missing, the TRBD1 call by TCRdb cannot be tested. The CDR3 has 13 amino acids. Germline CDR1 and CDR2: SQVTM and ANQGSEA. The CDR3 is CSVEKTGQETQYF.

The rearrangement links TRBV7-2 to TRBJ2-3; with no DNA, the TCRdb D assignment of TRBD2 cannot be verified. The CDR3 is 18 amino acids. CDR1 SGHTA and CDR2 FQGNSA come from the germline V gene. This CDR3 reads CASSYPGTSGGALNTQYF.

The CDR3 sequence: CASSLSPGGNLAAVEVKNIQYF. The J gene is TRBJ2-4, the V gene TRBV7-9; as DNA is missing, the TRBD2 call by TCRdb cannot be tested. The CDR3 loop spans 22 amino acids. Germline V lookup: CDR1 SEHNR, CDR2 FQNEAQ (reference sequence).

V is TRBV29-1 and J is TRBJ2-1; the D call of TRBD1 rests on TCRdb alone, since no DNA is present to check it. This CDR3 region has 12 residues. Germline V gene data show CDR1 as SQVTM and CDR2 as ANQGSEA. The CDR3 loop is CSVDGQGYEQFF.

The rearrangement links TRBV6-1 to TRBJ1-1; TCRdb lists TRBD1, though no DNA is available to test this call. Germline-derived CDR1 and CDR2 are MNHNS and SASEGT. CDR3 size: 16 residues. The CDR3 reads CASSDHWTGGNTEAFF.

The chain has TRBV28 and TRBJ2-7. Looked up from germline, CDR1 is MDHEN and CDR2 is SYDVKM. The CDR3 contains 13 residues. CDR3: CASSLTDSYEQYF.

The rearrangement uses TRBV5-5 and TRBJ1-4; TCRdb's D call of TRBD1 is untestable without DNA. CDR1 is SGHKS, CDR2 YYEKEE, per germline (reference sequence). The CDR3 is 18 residues long. The CDR3 loop is CASAPGQGHQATNEKLFF.

The chain carries TRBV4-3 and TRBJ2-6. Germline loops: CDR1 LGHNA, CDR2 YSLEER. This CDR3 has 19 residues. The CDR3: CASSQDRAGFLAGANVLTF.

The chain is built from TRBV7-6 and TRBJ2-2; the TCRdb D gene call, TRBD1, has no DNA to confirm it. Per germline, CDR1 SGHVS and CDR2 FNYEAQ. The CDR3 consists of 17 residues. This CDR3 reads CASSLEAWGQNTGELFF. Filled out from reference TRBV7-6 and TRBJ2-2, the complete variable domain reads GAGVSQSPRYKVTKRGQDVALRCDPISGHVSLYWYRQALGQGPEFLTYFNYEAQQDKSGLPNDRFSAERPEGSISTLTIQRTEQRDSAMYRCASSLEAWGQNTGELFFGEGSRLTVL.

The chain carries TRBV13 and TRBJ2-1. From germline, CDR1 is PRHDT and CDR2 FYEKMQ (reference sequence). This CDR3 comprises 12 residues. The CDR3 sequence is CASSSGGIEQFF.

The chain recombines TRBV28 with TRBJ2-7; the D call of TRBD2 rests on TCRdb alone, since no DNA is present to check it. This CDR3 is 16 amino acids long. Germline V gene sequence: CDR1 MDHEN, CDR2 SYDVKM. The CDR3 loop reads CASKDAGALSTRVQYF.

This chain connects TRBV15 to TRBJ2-5. In germline, CDR1 is LNHNV, CDR2 YYDKDF (reference sequence). CDR3 size: 13 residues. The CDR3 is CATSRVIEETQYF.

J is TRBJ1-2 and V is TRBV12-3 or TRBV12-4. The CDR3 is 14 amino acids. This chain's CDR3 is CASSSSARNYGYTF.

This chain connects TRBV6-5 to TRBJ1-1. Germline assignment: CDR1 MNHEY and CDR2 SVGAGI. The CDR3 has 14 residues. This CDR3 is CASSYSGFNTEAFF.

This sequence joins TRBV29-1 and TRBJ1-1. CDR3 size: 12 residues. The V gene's germline CDR1 is SQVTM and CDR2 ANQGSEA. This chain's CDR3 is CSLWGGGREAFF.

The V gene is TRBV29-1, the J gene TRBJ1-1. The CDR3 consists of 12 residues. Germline V lookup: CDR1 SQVTM, CDR2 ANQGSEA. This CDR3 reads CSALLGDQRAFF.

The CDR3 protein is CASSLSLDSYEQYF. This chain uses TRBV28 with TRBJ2-7; the D call of TRBD1 rests on TCRdb alone, since no DNA is present to check it. Per the germline V gene, CDR1 is MDHEN and CDR2 is SYDVKM. The CDR3 contains 14 residues.

V and J are TRBV28 and TRBJ2-4; TCRdb's D call, TRBD1, is unchecked because there is no DNA. The CDR3 consists of 13 residues. From germline, CDR1 is MDHEN and CDR2 SYDVKM. The CDR3 loop is CASSDRTEDIQYF.